Below, 17 T cell receptor beta chains from the same sample are listed, as sequenced in a study of T-cell memory formation after mild COVID-19. From the 5' RACE reads, TCRdb called clonotypes with MiXCR, one entry per CDR3 protein. The sample has 500,000 to 550,000 distinct CDR3 sequences, around 20% seen once; the top ten hold about an eighth. Material: PBMCs or a T cell subset sorted from them (not recorded which). These receptor sequences come from an adult woman who had mild COVID-19 (a few samples of this study predate the infection). Cell type and time point are not known.

This clonotype has only a few counts. V gene TRBV12-3 or TRBV12-4 combines with J gene TRBJ2-7; D perhaps matches TRBD2 (6 bases). CDR3 length: 15 residues. V was pared by 3 bases and J by 6 bases, with 18 bases between. The CDR3 region is CASSFSAGLAFEQYF. CDR3 coding DNA: TGTGCCAGCAGTTTTTCGGCGGGACTCGCCTTCGAGCAGTACTTC.

This clonotype was picked up a small number of times. This sequence joins TRBV29-1 and TRBJ2-2; D is unresolved. The CDR3 length is 11 residues. Germline V gives CDR1 SQVTM, CDR2 ANQGSEA. V lost 1 base to trimming and J lost 6 bases, with 3 bases between them. This CDR3 reads CSVEGSGELFF. The CDR3 DNA sequence: TGCAGCGTTGAAGGGTCCGGGGAGCTGTTTTTT.

This chain links TRBV2 with TRBJ2-7; the D gene is possibly TRBD1 (6 bases). From germline, CDR1 is SNHLY and CDR2 FYNNEI. This CDR3 contains 14 residues. V lost 5 bases and J 3 bases, leaving 14 bases between the germline ends. CDR3 nucleotides: TGTGCCAGCAGTTCAACAGGGATCAACTACGAGCAGTACTTC. Translating it yields CASSSTGINYEQYF.

The chain links TRBV30 to TRBJ1-2; D call uncertain. In germline, CDR1 is GTSNPN, CDR2 SVGIG (reference sequence). The V end lost 2 bases, the J end lost 2 bases, and 9 bases lay between the germline ends. The CDR3 covers 13 residues. The CDR3 DNA sequence: TGTGCCTGGAGTACAGATGAAAACTATGGCTACACCTTC. Its protein product is CAWSTDENYGYTF.

This clonotype was observed a handful of times. The genes are TRBV7-2 and TRBJ2-1, with D perhaps TRBD2 (5 bases). The germline gives CDR1 SGHTA, CDR2 FQGNSA. Trimming left V 3 bases short and J 5 bases short, with 11 bases between. The length of the CDR3 is 14 residues. The CDR3 spells CASSFKRLNNEQFF. The CDR3 nucleotides are TGTGCCAGCAGCTTCAAGCGGCTAAACAATGAGCAGTTCTTC.

This chain connects TRBV19 to TRBJ1-5; tentative D call: TRBD1 (6 bases). CDR1 is LNHDA and CDR2 is SQIVND in the germline V gene (reference sequence). Trimming removed 6 bases at V and 2 bases at J, with 23 bases between. CDR3 length equals 18 residues. The chain's CDR3 is CASSELQGNRVGNQPQHF. CDR3 bases: TGTGCCAGTAGCGAACTCCAGGGGAATCGGGTCGGCAATCAGCCCCAGCATTTT.

In this sample, this clonotype turned up a few times. The V gene is TRBV20-1, the J gene TRBJ2-3; unclear D gene. Trimming took off 6 bases at V and 0 bases at J, with 13 bases between the two ends. This CDR3 comprises 14 residues. Germline V gene sequence: CDR1 DFQATT, CDR2 SNEGSKA (reference sequence). As DNA, the CDR3 is TGCAGTGCCCCACCTATTCTCAGCACAGATACGCAGTATTTT. Its translation is CSAPPILSTDTQYF.

This clonotype was seen a handful of times. CDR3 sequence reads: CASSPGTSGSQETQYF. In DNA, the CDR3 is TGTGCCAGCAGCCCCGGGACTAGCGGGAGCCAAGAGACCCAGTACTTC. The V gene is TRBV6-4, the J gene TRBJ2-5, with 14 bases matching TRBD2. The V gene's germline CDR1 is MRHNA and CDR2 SNTAGT. This CDR3 contains 16 residues. V lost 6 bases and J lost 1; bases outside the gene matches: 4.

The chain uses TRBV29-1 and TRBJ1-3; TRBD1 might be the D (5 bases). Deletions cut 7 bases from V and 4 bases from J, with 8 bases between. This CDR3 comprises 11 residues. CDR1 SQVTM and CDR2 ANQGSEA come from the germline V gene. DNA of the CDR3: TGCAGCGGTGACAGCGGAAACACCATATATTTT. It translates to CSGDSGNTIYF. Full variable domain (outside the CDR3, taken from reference TRBV29-1 and TRBJ1-3): SAVISQKPSRDICQRGTSLTIQCQVDSQVTMMFWYRQQPGQSLTLIATANQGSEATYESGFVIDKFPISRPNLTFSTLTVSNMSPEDSSIYLCSGDSGNTIYFGEGSWLTVV.

This chain connects TRBV7-9 to TRBJ1-6, with D unclear. Trimming pared 0 bases from V and 10 bases from J, leaving 7 bases between. CDR3 size: 13 residues. Germline CDR1 reads SEHNR; CDR2 reads FQNEAQ (reference sequence). The CDR3 reads CASSLAGGSPLHF. DNA of the CDR3: TGTGCCAGCAGCTTAGCCGGAGGGTCACCCCTCCACTTT.

This clonotype appeared a few times. The rearrangement uses TRBV5-5 and TRBJ2-7; 10 nucleotides match TRBD1. V lost 4 bases, J lost 0 bases, and 7 bases stayed unmatched. Germline V gene sequence: CDR1 SGHKS, CDR2 YYEKEE (reference sequence). The CDR3 is 16 residues long. For the CDR3, the DNA is TGTGCCAGCAGCATACCGGGACAGGGGAACTCCTACGAGCAGTACTTC. This encodes CASSIPGQGNSYEQYF.

The chain is built from TRBV28 and TRBJ1-3, with 9 bases matching TRBD1. Germline CDR1 and CDR2: MDHEN and SYDVKM. V dropped 2 bases and J dropped 7; count of bases not matched to a gene: 9. CDR3 length: 16 residues. The CDR3, as DNA: TGTGCCAGCAGTTTAGAGGGGACAGGGAGTCGGAACACCATATATTTT. This gives the protein CASSLEGTGSRNTIYF.

This clonotype appeared a few times. The rearrangement uses TRBV7-9 and TRBJ1-1; D is unresolved. The CDR3 extends over 16 amino acids. From germline, CDR1 is SEHNR and CDR2 FQNEAQ (reference sequence). The V and J ends lost 1 base and 0 bases respectively, with 12 bases between them. CDR3 in DNA: TGTGCCAGCAGCTTAGGTAACGTGTTGGTGAACACTGAAGCTTTCTTT. This gives the protein CASSLGNVLVNTEAFF.

This clonotype was picked up a small number of times. This chain joins TRBV6-2 or TRBV6-3 and TRBJ1-1, with a weak D call TRBD1 (5 bases). V was pared by 2 bases and J by 4 bases, with 11 bases between. The CDR3 consists of 14 residues. CDR1 and CDR2 (germline): MNHEY, SVGEGT. CDR3 amino acids: CASSYPAGSTEAFF. Here the CDR3 DNA reads TGTGCCAGCAGTTACCCCGCAGGGAGCACTGAAGCTTTCTTT.

In nucleotides, the CDR3 is TGTGCCAGCAGCTTAGCAGAGGGGCCGGTCACTGAAGCTTTCTTT. Residues: CASSLAEGPVTEAFF. The chain links TRBV7-9 to TRBJ1-1; D is perhaps TRBD1 (5 bases). Germline assignment: CDR1 SEHNR and CDR2 FQNEAQ (reference sequence). This CDR3 has 15 amino acids. V was pared by 0 bases and J by 4 bases, with 12 bases between.

The chain recombines TRBV19 with TRBJ2-7, with 7 positions matching TRBD1. The V and J ends lost 3 bases and 4 bases, in that order; junction bases with no gene match: 6. The CDR3 consists of 14 residues. The germline V gene encodes CDR1 LNHDA and CDR2 SQIVND (reference sequence). In DNA form, the CDR3 reads TGTGCCAGTAGTATTAACAGGGGAAGGTACGAGCAGTACTTC. Translating gives CASSINRGRYEQYF. Together with reference TRBV19 and TRBJ2-7, the CDR3 gives the full variable domain: DGGITQSPKYLFRKEGQNVTLSCEQNLNHDAMYWYRQDPGQGLRLIYYSQIVNDFQKGDIAEGYSVSREKKESFPLTVTSAQKNPTAFYLCASSINRGRYEQYFGPGTRLTVT.

The chain links TRBV7-2 to TRBJ2-5, with 7 bases matching TRBD2. V lost 1 base and J lost 3; bases outside the gene matches: 8. The length of the CDR3 is 16 residues. Germline V gene lookup returns CDR1 SGHTA and CDR2 FQGNSA. CDR3 in DNA: TGTGCCAGCAGCTTAGTCCGCTGGGGAGGGGAAGAGACCCAGTACTTC. Translated, it gives CASSLVRWGGEETQYF.